The 27 T cell receptor beta chains given below trace back to one sample, sequenced in a study of blood T cells in healthy people across ages. A second PCR of about 7 to 11 cycles used a sample-barcoded 5' primer and a J-beta primer mix. TCRdb used MiXCR to reprocess the 5' RACE reads, holding one entry per CDR3 protein. In the table there are about 1.4 million distinct CDR3 sequences, around 59% of which are singletons. The sequenced material came from blood. Receptor source: a man aged 18 to 29 in good health.

The chain links TRBV21-1 to TRBJ2-3; TRBD1, the table's D call, was not compared with the DNA. TRBV21-1 is shown as a pseudogene. This CDR3 has 11 amino acids. DNA for the CDR3: TGTGCCAGCAGCAACCGTCGCAGGGAGTATTTT. As protein: CASSNRRREYF.

This clonotype turned up a few times. The gene calls are TRBV29-1 and TRBJ2-1; TRBD2 is a possible D gene (5 bases). Trimming cost V 0 bases and J 1 base, with 13 bases left between them. The CDR3 totals 16 residues. CDR1 and CDR2 (germline): SQVTM, ANQGSEA. The CDR3 sequence is CSVEDALPGSYNEQFF. CDR3 DNA: TGCAGCGTTGAAGATGCCCTACCGGGGTCCTACAATGAGCAGTTCTTC.

The chain carries TRBV5-6 and TRBJ1-1; no reliable D call. The CDR3 sequence is 14 residues long. Germline CDR1 reads SGHDT; CDR2 reads YYEEEE. Trimming removed 3 bases at V and 0 bases at J, with 9 bases between. The CDR3 is CASSCVPLNTEAFF. Written as DNA, the CDR3 is TGTGCCAGCAGCTGCGTCCCGCTGAACACTGAAGCTTTCTTT.

The rearrangement links TRBV20-1 to TRBJ2-1, with 10 positions matching TRBD2. The junction had 8 bases not matched to a gene; V was cut back by 5 bases and J by 4 bases. There are 15 residues in the CDR3. The V gene's germline CDR1 is DFQATT and CDR2 SNEGSKA (reference sequence). In DNA form, the CDR3 reads TGCAGTGCTCAAGTGACTAGCGGGCCTTACAATGAGCAGTTCTTC. This codes for CSAQVTSGPYNEQFF.

V gene TRBV7-8 combines with J gene TRBJ2-7; 9 bases agree with TRBD1. This CDR3 comprises 15 residues. J gave up 6 bases and V 3 bases, and 9 bases lay outside the gene matches. The germline CDR1 and CDR2 sequences are SGHVS and FQNEAQ. The CDR3 loop is CASSFDRGGWGEQYF. CDR3 DNA: TGTGCCAGCAGCTTCGACAGGGGGGGTTGGGGCGAGCAGTACTTC.

This clonotype is a singleton in its sample. In DNA form, the CDR3 reads TGTGCCACCAGCCTAGACCTCTCTGGGGCCAACGTCCTGACTTTC. This gives the protein CATSLDLSGANVLTF. The chain combines TRBV15 with TRBJ2-6; no firm D call. The CDR3 runs 15 residues. Trimming pared 5 bases from V and 0 bases from J, leaving 8 bases between. The germline CDR1 and CDR2 sequences are LNHNV and YYDKDF (reference sequence).

The chain has TRBV4-2 and TRBJ1-2; TRBD1 aligns across 7 bases. The CDR3 is 13 amino acids. The germline CDR1 and CDR2 sequences are LGHNA and YNFKEQ. The V segment lost 0 bases and the J segment 8 bases; nucleotides outside the gene matches: 3. CDR3 in DNA: TGTGCCAGCAGCCAAGAGCAGGGGGGCGGCTACACCTTC. Translation: CASSQEQGGGYTF.

The gene calls are TRBV4-2 and TRBJ1-5; D not certain. The V gene lost 1 base and the J gene lost 3 bases, with 10 bases spanning the gap. The CDR3 is made up of 15 amino acids. The germline gives CDR1 LGHNA, CDR2 YNFKEQ. CDR3: CASSQVVGNNQPQHF. Written as DNA, the CDR3 is TGTGCCAGCAGCCAAGTTGTAGGGAACAATCAGCCCCAGCATTTT.

In regard to this clonotype: A read error may produce the germline difference seen at one junction end. The CDR3 loop is CASSYSVLPASSYEQYF. The CDR3, as DNA: TGTGCCAGCAGCTACTCGGTACTGCCTGCCAGCTCCTACGAGCAGTACTTC. The chain combines TRBV6-2 or TRBV6-3 with TRBJ2-7, with D uncertain. Germline CDR1 and CDR2: MNHEY and SVGEGT. The CDR3 totals 17 residues.

This chain joins TRBV28 and TRBJ2-5, with D maybe TRBD2 (6 bases). Germline values: CDR1 MDHEN, CDR2 SYDVKM. V was shortened by 4 bases and J by 5 bases, with 17 bases between the two germline ends. This CDR3 comprises 15 residues. The CDR3 region has the DNA TGTGCCAGCAGTTCCTCCGGGACTCCTCGGGAGACCCAGTACTTC. Amino acids: CASSSSGTPRETQYF.

V usage is TRBV27 and J usage is TRBJ2-1, with a tentative D call TRBD2 (6 bases). V gave up 11 bases and J gave up 6 bases, with 17 bases separating them. CDR3 length equals 13 residues. Germline assignment: CDR1 MNHEY and CDR2 SMNVEV (reference sequence). The CDR3 spells CAAGPPRGNEQFF. The CDR3 bases are TGTGCCGCAGGGCCCCCGCGGGGCAATGAGCAGTTCTTC.

V is TRBV20-1 and J is TRBJ2-4; 11 bases align to TRBD1. The CDR3 totals 13 residues. The germline gives CDR1 DFQATT, CDR2 SNEGSKA (reference sequence). The V gene end was trimmed by 5 bases and the J gene end by 7 bases; junction bases not matched to a gene: 4. CDR3 in DNA: TGCAGTGCTCCTGGGGACAGGGGGAACATTCAGTACTTC. This encodes CSAPGDRGNIQYF.

V gene TRBV12-3 or TRBV12-4 combines with J gene TRBJ1-6; the D is unclear. Trimming took 2 bases from V and 9 from J, leaving 8 bases between them. The CDR3 spans 13 residues. The CDR3 sequence is CASSLISSSPLHF. CDR3 nucleotides: TGTGCCAGCAGTTTAATTTCAAGTTCACCCCTCCACTTT.

The V call is TRBV15, the J call TRBJ2-7; D tentatively fits TRBD1 or TRBD2 (5 bases each). The V end was cut by 6 bases, the J end by 3 bases, with 18 bases between. The CDR3 loop spans 15 amino acids. Germline CDR1 is LNHNV and CDR2 is YYDKDF (reference sequence). The CDR3 bases are TGTGCCACCAGTCCAAGAGGGACCCTTAACTACGAGCAGTACTTC. Translating it yields CATSPRGTLNYEQYF.

Notes on this clonotype: A read error may produce the germline difference seen at one junction end. The genes are TRBV7-7 and TRBJ2-3; possible D gene TRBD1, 6 bases. The germline gives CDR1 SSHAT, CDR2 FNYEAQ (reference sequence). The CDR3 loop spans 19 amino acids. CDR3 in DNA: TGTGCTAGCAGCTTAAGTCCCGGTAGGGGAACCAGGGGCCCAGATACGCAGTATTTT. Protein sequence: CASSLSPGRGTRGPDTQYF.

The sample holds a few counts of this clonotype. This chain joins TRBV29-1 and TRBJ1-1, with D uncertain. The CDR3 runs to 13 residues. In germline, CDR1 is SQVTM, CDR2 ANQGSEA. Trimming removed 4 bases from V and 1 base from J, with 10 bases in between. In DNA form, the CDR3 reads TGCAGCGTTGGTCGGGGAACGAACACTGAAGCTTTCTTT. Encoded protein: CSVGRGTNTEAFF.

This clonotype was seen a few times. The gene calls are TRBV20-1 and TRBJ2-5, with 8 bases that match TRBD2. The CDR3 contains 15 residues. Trimming removed 7 bases from V and 1 base from J; junction bases left unmatched: 11. Germline values: CDR1 DFQATT, CDR2 SNEGSKA (reference sequence). The CDR3 protein is CSGGGAGAIQETQYF. CDR3 sequence (DNA): TGCAGTGGTGGTGGAGCGGGGGCCATCCAAGAGACCCAGTACTTC.

V gene TRBV6-1 combines with J gene TRBJ2-5; no clear D gene. The J call is doubtful: the DNA matches TRBJ2-7 better. In germline, CDR1 is MNHNS, CDR2 SASEGT. The CDR3 sequence is 13 residues long. DNA for the CDR3: TGTGCCAGCAGTGAATGGCTCCTCTACGAGCAGTACTTC. This sequence encodes CASSEWLLYEQYF.

The chain recombines TRBV7-6 with TRBJ1-3, with TRBD1 matching 7 bases. Germline CDR1 is SGHVS and CDR2 is FNYEAQ. The CDR3 runs to 15 residues. V lost 5 bases to trimming and J lost 2 bases; unmatched junction nucleotides: 6. CDR3 coding DNA: TGTGCCAGCAGCCTTCCGGGACAGACTGGAAACACCATATATTTT. Protein product: CASSLPGQTGNTIYF.

This clonotype was counted only a few times. The J gene is TRBJ1-2, the V gene TRBV14; D remains unclear. This CDR3 is 12 amino acids long. Germline-derived CDR1 and CDR2 are SGHDN and FVKESK. The ends were cut back, 4 bases at V and 7 bases at J, with 10 bases in the middle. The CDR3 loop reads CASSPTGPGYTF. Written as DNA, the CDR3 is TGTGCCAGCAGCCCGACCGGTCCTGGCTACACCTTC.

This clonotype was picked up a small number of times. The chain links TRBV20-1 to TRBJ1-5, with 7 bases identical to TRBD1. This CDR3 has 14 amino acids. The germline V gene encodes CDR1 DFQATT and CDR2 SNEGSKA (reference sequence). Trimming cost V 5 bases and J 1 base; bases outside gene matches: 5. The CDR3 region has the DNA TGCAGTGCTGATGGACAGGAGAGCAATCAGCCCCAGCATTTT. Translation gives CSADGQESNQPQHF.

The sample holds a few counts of this clonotype. The chain carries TRBV25-1 and TRBJ2-6; tentatively, D is TRBD1 or TRBD2 (5 bases each). V was pared by 5 bases and J by 0 bases, with 11 bases between. CDR3 size: 16 residues. CDR1 and CDR2 from the germline V gene are MGHDK and SYGVNS. In nucleotides, the CDR3 is TGTGCCAGCAGTTGGGCAGGGAGCTCTGGGGCCAACGTCCTGACTTTC. Its protein product is CASSWAGSSGANVLTF.

This clonotype was recorded a few times. V is TRBV21-1 and J is TRBJ2-7. TRBV21-1 is listed as a pseudogene. The CDR3 extends over 13 amino acids. As DNA, the CDR3 is TGTGCCAGCAGCATACCAGGTGGGATCGAGCAGTACTTC. Translated: CASSIPGGIEQYF.

This clonotype appeared a few times. This rearrangement joins TRBV4-3 to TRBJ2-7; 7 bases map to TRBD1. The length of the CDR3 is 17 residues. The V gene end was trimmed by 0 bases and the J gene end by 0 bases; junction bases not matched to a gene: 8. In germline, CDR1 is LGHNA, CDR2 YSLEER. The DNA of the CDR3 is TGCGCCAGCAGCCAAGAATGGACAGGCCTGAGCTCCTACGAGCAGTACTTC. This translates into CASSQEWTGLSSYEQYF.

The J gene is TRBJ1-5, the V gene TRBV18; D uncertain. The CDR3 consists of 12 residues. V was pared by 6 bases and J by 6 bases, with 9 bases between. Germline V gene data show CDR1 as KGHSH and CDR2 as LQKENI. DNA of the CDR3: TGTGCCAGCTCCCCGGTTTGTCAGCCCCAGCATTTT. Its translation is CASSPVCQPQHF.

The V call is TRBV28, the J call TRBJ2-5; 8 bases align to TRBD1. With the DNA end fitting TRBJ2-7 better, the J assignment may be wrong. The CDR3 consists of 17 residues. Germline CDR1 and CDR2: MDHEN and SYDVKM. The CDR3 DNA sequence: TGTGCCAGCCGACGCTTCAACGGGCAGGGGGCGACTTACGAGCAGTACTTC. It codes for CASRRFNGQGATYEQYF.

The rearrangement uses TRBV10-3 and TRBJ2-2, with D unresolved. The CDR3 contains 14 residues. The germline CDR1 and CDR2 sequences are ENHRY and SYGVKD. The ends were cut back, 7 bases at V and 1 base at J, with 10 bases in the middle. CDR3 residues: CAIIPDLNTGELFF. The CDR3 DNA sequence: TGTGCCATCATTCCTGACTTGAACACCGGGGAGCTGTTTTTT.